Listed here are 3 T cell receptor beta chains from one sample, sequenced in a study of siplizumab effects on memory and regulatory T cells (dated by TCRdb to between 2018 and 2021). The library was built by means of the immunoSEQ multiplex PCR assay. Held by TCRdb, this immuneACCESS table contains in-frame sequences only and omits some clones. Under half of the omission traces to an unresolved V gene where checked; the cause of the rest is unknown. The sample yields approximately 100,000 clones; about 91% were counted once. The top ten constitute under 3% of the sample. Sequenced input: CD4+ T cells sorted from blood. The receptors were gathered from a human donor in good health. Some clones in this sample may be carry-over from other donors' samples.

CDR3 nucleotides: TGTGCCAGTTCAGGACTAGCGGGAGTCGGTACAGATACGCAGTATTTT. It translates to CASSGLAGVGTDTQYF. The chain has TRBV28 and TRBJ2-3; 13 nucleotides match TRBD2. The germline V gene encodes CDR1 MDHEN and CDR2 SYDVKM. The CDR3 spans 16 residues. Trimming at V came to 9 bases and at J to 3 bases, leaving 9 bases not matched to a gene.

The chain couples TRBV19 to TRBJ2-5; D not resolved. Germline loops: CDR1 LNHDA, CDR2 SQIVND (reference sequence). Trimming removed 3 bases at V and 2 bases at J, with 7 bases between. The CDR3 is made up of 13 amino acids. The DNA for the CDR3 is TGTGCCAGTAGTATTGTCATTCAAGAGACCCAGTACTTC. It specifies CASSIVIQETQYF. Drawing the rest from reference TRBV19 and TRBJ2-5, the complete variable domain is DGGITQSPKYLFRKEGQNVTLSCEQNLNHDAMYWYRQDPGQGLRLIYYSQIVNDFQKGDIAEGYSVSREKKESFPLTVTSAQKNPTAFYLCASSIVIQETQYFGPGTRLLVL.

This clone was picked up one time. This chain connects TRBV28 to TRBJ2-2; D unclear. This CDR3 region has 13 residues. V lost 8 bases and J lost 1, with 8 bases in between. Germline CDR1 and CDR2: MDHEN and SYDVKM. The CDR3 spells CASLQGNTGELFF. The CDR3 DNA follows: TGTGCCAGCTTGCAAGGGAACACCGGGGAGCTGTTTTTT.